A single sample is the source of the 25 T cell receptor beta chains below, sequenced in a study of T cell responses to AZD1222 COVID-19 vaccine. Assay used: immunoSEQ multiplex PCR; TCRdb lists only in-frame clones, some missing. This sample has 95,000 to 110,000 clones, with about 90% found just once. The specimen was peripheral blood, collected 28 days after the second AZD1222 dose. Receptor source: an adult who received the AZD1222 COVID-19 vaccine.

The chain joins TRBV11-3 to TRBJ2-3, with 9 bases fitting TRBD1. There are 15 residues in the CDR3. The germline gives CDR1 SGHNT, CDR2 YENEEA. The V and J ends lost 5 bases and 2 bases, in that order; junction bases with no gene match: 5. CDR3 residues: CASSLTGGNTDTQYF. The DNA for the CDR3 is TGTGCCAGCAGCCTCACAGGGGGCAACACAGATACGCAGTATTTT.

The V and J genes are TRBV12-3 or TRBV12-4 and TRBJ1-6; D gene uncertain. V gave up 6 bases and J gave up 10 bases, with 13 bases separating them. The CDR3 is made up of 13 amino acids. CDR3 loop: CASRRAPRSPLHF. CDR3 sequence (DNA): TGTGCCAGCAGAAGGGCCCCGCGGTCACCCCTCCACTTT.

V is TRBV7-9 and J is TRBJ1-2; the D is unclear. This CDR3 spans 14 amino acids. From germline, CDR1 is SEHNR and CDR2 FQNEAQ (reference sequence). V lost 1 base to trimming and J lost 3 bases, with 9 bases between them. The CDR3 is CASSLGGSDYGYTF. The CDR3 bases are TGTGCCAGCAGCTTAGGTGGGTCCGACTATGGCTACACCTTC. The variable domain in full, completed from reference TRBV7-9 and TRBJ1-2, reads DTGVSQNPRHKITKRGQNVTFRCDPISEHNRLYWYRQTLGQGPEFLTYFQNEAQLEKSRLLSDRFSAERPKGSFSTLEIQRTEQGDSAMYLCASSLGGSDYGYTFGSGTRLTVV.

This chain links TRBV4-1 with TRBJ2-6, with TRBD2 matching 9 bases. Germline V gene sequence: CDR1 MGHRA, CDR2 YSYEKL. Trimming removed 1 base from V and 0 bases from J; junction bases left unmatched: 4. The CDR3 covers 18 residues. The CDR3 here is CASSQGLAGSSGANVLTF. CDR3 DNA: TGCGCCAGCAGCCAAGGGCTAGCGGGAAGCTCTGGGGCCAACGTCCTGACTTTC.

The chain uses TRBV7-2 and TRBJ1-2, with 9 positions matching TRBD1. Germline CDR1 reads SGHTA; CDR2 reads FQGNSA. Trimming at V came to 4 bases and at J to 6 bases, leaving 9 bases not matched to a gene. This CDR3 is 15 amino acids long. CDR3 sequence (DNA): TGTGCCAGCAGCTACGCCCCGGGACAGGGCAATGGCTACACCTTC. It translates to CASSYAPGQGNGYTF.

The chain is built from TRBV5-5 and TRBJ2-5; TRBD1 is a possible D gene (6 bases). Deletions cut 4 bases from V and 5 bases from J, with 21 bases between. This CDR3 is 16 amino acids long. From germline, CDR1 is SGHKS and CDR2 YYEKEE (reference sequence). CDR3 coding DNA: TGTGCCAGCAGCCCCGGCGGCAGGGGACCTGGGGAGACCCAGTACTTC. The encoded protein is CASSPGGRGPGETQYF.

This clone was detected only once. This chain joins TRBV5-4 and TRBJ2-5; 12 bases match TRBD2. Germline CDR1 SGHNT, CDR2 YYREEE (reference sequence). J was trimmed by 2 bases and V by 4 bases; bases with no gene match: 6. The CDR3 has 16 residues. For the CDR3, the DNA is TGTGCCAGCAGCACCGGACTAGCGGGGCGGCAAGAGACCCAGTACTTC. Translating gives CASSTGLAGRQETQYF. The full variable domain, in which reference TRBV5-4 and TRBJ2-5 provide the parts outside the CDR3, is ETGVTQSPTHLIKTRGQQVTLRCSSQSGHNTVSWYQQALGQGPQFIFQYYREEENGRGNFPPRFSGLQFPNYSSELNVNALELDDSALYLCASSTGLAGRQETQYFGPGTRLLVL.

J is TRBJ2-2 and V is TRBV6-5; a possible D gene is TRBD1 (5 bases). Trimming removed 6 bases at V and 7 bases at J, with 6 bases between. The germline V gene encodes CDR1 MNHEY and CDR2 SVGAGI. The CDR3 runs 11 residues. The CDR3: CASSQGGELFF. The CDR3 DNA is TGTGCCAGCAGCCAGGGCGGGGAGCTGTTTTTT.

The gene calls are TRBV5-6 and TRBJ2-1; D is uncertain. The CDR3 consists of 14 residues. Deletions cut 0 bases from V and 0 bases from J, with 4 bases between. Germline assignment: CDR1 SGHDT and CDR2 YYEEEE. CDR3 loop: CASSLVSSYNEQFF. DNA for the CDR3: TGTGCCAGCAGCTTGGTGAGCTCCTACAATGAGCAGTTCTTC.

The chain is built from TRBV9 and TRBJ1-3; D gene ambiguous. The CDR3 has 14 residues. The germline V gene encodes CDR1 SGDLS and CDR2 YYNGEE. With 0 bases removed from V and 0 bases from J, the gap between germline ends came to 4 bases. The CDR3 bases are TGTGCCAGCAGCGTAGAAAACTCTGGAAACACCATATATTTT. Its protein is CASSVENSGNTIYF.

This clone is a singleton in its sample. CDR3 nucleotide sequence: TGTGCCAGCAGCCAAGAAGGAGGGTCGGTCGGGGAGCTGTTTTTT. Translated: CASSQEGGSVGELFF. The gene calls are TRBV9 and TRBJ2-2; D may be TRBD2 (6 bases). The CDR3 length is 15 residues. Germline V gives CDR1 SGDLS, CDR2 YYNGEE. V lost 4 bases and J 7 bases, leaving 17 bases between the germline ends.

This chain uses TRBV7-9 with TRBJ2-7, with 12 nucleotides matching TRBD2. V lost 6 bases to trimming and J lost 4 bases; unmatched junction nucleotides: 4. CDR3 size: 14 residues. Germline V gives CDR1 SEHNR, CDR2 FQNEAQ (reference sequence). In DNA, the CDR3 is TGTGCCAGCAGTAAGACTAGCGGGAGTTACGAGCAGTACTTC. Translated: CASSKTSGSYEQYF.

This chain connects TRBV3-1 (or the pseudogene TRBV3-2) to TRBJ2-5; the D is unclear. Per germline, CDR1 LGHDT and CDR2 YNNKEL (reference sequence). This CDR3 is 15 amino acids long. Trimming removed 4 bases from V and 1 base from J, with 13 bases in between. In DNA form, the CDR3 reads TGTGCCAGCAGCCTCGACTTGGCCGTCCAAGAGACCCAGTACTTC. This gives the protein CASSLDLAVQETQYF.

The chain joins TRBV4-2 to TRBJ2-3, with 7 positions matching TRBD2. V dropped 4 bases and J dropped 1; count of bases not matched to a gene: 8. The V gene's germline CDR1 is LGHNA and CDR2 YNFKEQ. The CDR3 sequence is 16 residues long. Here the CDR3 DNA reads TGTGCCAGCAGCCGAGACGAGGGAGGGGGCACAGATACGCAGTATTTT. Encoded protein: CASSRDEGGGTDTQYF.

The rearrangement links TRBV25-1 to TRBJ2-7, with 8 bases fitting TRBD2. Germline loops: CDR1 MGHDK, CDR2 SYGVNS. The CDR3 spans 16 residues. V shed 6 bases and J 0 bases; nucleotides not matched to a gene: 10. CDR3 nucleotides: TGTGCCAGCAGAGAAACGGGGGGGAGCCTCTCCTACGAGCAGTACTTC. This gives the protein CASRETGGSLSYEQYF.

The chain carries TRBV9 and TRBJ2-7; weak D call: TRBD1 (6 bases). Germline CDR1 is SGDLS and CDR2 is YYNGEE. This CDR3 spans 14 amino acids. V lost 2 bases to trimming and J lost 2 bases, with 11 bases between them. The CDR3 loop is CASSVTGTTYEQYF. DNA for the CDR3: TGTGCCAGCAGCGTCACAGGGACGACCTACGAGCAGTACTTC.

The chain links TRBV5-1 to TRBJ2-3; D gene ambiguous. V dropped 0 bases and J dropped 2 bases, with 10 bases sitting between them. This CDR3 spans 15 amino acids. Germline V gene data show CDR1 as SGHRS and CDR2 as YFSETQ. CDR3 DNA sequence: TGCGCCAGCAGCTTGGTGGAGTCTGTCACAGATACGCAGTATTTT. Protein product: CASSLVESVTDTQYF.

The chain employs TRBV5-1 and TRBJ1-2; 8 positions agree with TRBD1. The CDR3 runs 13 residues. With V trimmed by 4 bases and J by 6 bases, 5 bases remained unmatched. Germline values: CDR1 SGHRS, CDR2 YFSETQ. This CDR3 is CASSTGQGNGYTF. In DNA, the CDR3 is TGCGCCAGCAGCACCGGACAGGGTAATGGCTACACCTTC.

The V gene is TRBV28, the J gene TRBJ2-7; 9 bases match TRBD1. V dropped 6 bases and J dropped 2; count of bases not matched to a gene: 5. This CDR3 is 14 amino acids long. Per germline, CDR1 MDHEN and CDR2 SYDVKM. This chain's CDR3 is CASSLDRGPYEQYF. The DNA of the CDR3 is TGTGCCAGCAGCCTGGACAGGGGTCCCTACGAGCAGTACTTC.

There are a few counts of this clone. The chain has TRBV3-1 (or the pseudogene TRBV3-2) and TRBJ1-6; TRBD1 agrees at 9 bases. The germline V gene has CDR1 LGHDT and CDR2 YNNKEL (reference sequence). V gave up 0 bases and J gave up 9 bases; unmatched junction bases: 6. The CDR3 spans 16 residues. CDR3 bases: TGTGCCAGCAGCCAAGACCCGGGACAGGGAGGTTCACCCCTCCACTTT. This gives the protein CASSQDPGQGGSPLHF.

The chain has TRBV5-1 and TRBJ1-2; tentative D call: TRBD1 (5 bases). Trimming pared 4 bases from V and 6 bases from J, leaving 16 bases between. Germline-derived CDR1 and CDR2 are SGHRS and YFSETQ. This CDR3 region has 14 residues. The CDR3 loop is CASSPRTTEDGYTF. The CDR3 DNA sequence: TGCGCCAGCAGCCCGAGGACAACGGAGGATGGCTACACCTTC.

The chain is built from TRBV10-3 and TRBJ2-1; 15 bases are shared with TRBD2. V gave up 10 bases and J gave up 3 bases; unmatched junction bases: 10. The CDR3 runs 17 residues. Germline V gives CDR1 ENHRY, CDR2 SYGVKD. This CDR3 is CATSGTSGGTHYNEQFF. The CDR3 DNA reads as TGTGCCACCTCCGGGACTAGCGGGGGGACTCACTACAATGAGCAGTTCTTC.

The CDR3 spells CASSLGSRWKAEAFF. The CDR3, as DNA: TGTGCCAGCAGCTTGGGGTCGAGGTGGAAGGCTGAAGCTTTCTTT. The chain is built from TRBV5-6 and TRBJ1-1; D gene ambiguous. The CDR3 contains 15 residues. Germline V gene lookup returns CDR1 SGHDT and CDR2 YYEEEE. The V end was cut by 0 bases, the J end by 6 bases, with 15 bases between.

V and J are TRBV2 and TRBJ2-7, with 7 bases aligning to TRBD2. Germline trimming cut 6 bases from V and 1 base from J; bases unmatched to any gene: 12. The germline CDR1 and CDR2 sequences are SNHLY and FYNNEI. This CDR3 has 16 amino acids. CDR3 amino acids: CASSRSGGAPSYEQYF. The CDR3 bases are TGTGCCAGCAGCCGCTCGGGGGGAGCCCCATCCTACGAGCAGTACTTC.

This chain connects TRBV27 to TRBJ1-5; TRBD1 is a possible D gene (5 bases). This CDR3 has 15 amino acids. CDR1 and CDR2 from the germline V gene are MNHEY and SMNVEV (reference sequence). Trimming took 3 bases from V and 7 from J, leaving 16 bases between them. The CDR3 DNA reads as TGTGCCAGCAGTTTGGTCGGGACCCCCGGGCAGCCCCAGCATTTT. This sequence encodes CASSLVGTPGQPQHF.